This T cell receptor (beta chain) was recovered during a study of blood T cell repertoires in COVID-19. Method: immunoSEQ multiplex PCR; TCRdb's copy keeps in-frame clones and lacks some. The sample holds more than 200,000 clones, 84% seen once. The sequence derives from a woman between 40 and 55 years old who had recovered from COVID-19. Sequencing was done on a sample of peripheral blood.

The CDR3 DNA sequence: TGTGCCAGCAGCTTTGAATTCGGGGGATCCGGGCATCCCTACGAGCAGTACTTC. This codes for CASSFEFGGSGHPYEQYF. The rearrangement joins TRBV12-1 to TRBJ2-7; no check of the table's D call, TRBD2, against the DNA was made. TRBV12-1 is noted as a pseudogene. The CDR3 loop spans 18 amino acids.